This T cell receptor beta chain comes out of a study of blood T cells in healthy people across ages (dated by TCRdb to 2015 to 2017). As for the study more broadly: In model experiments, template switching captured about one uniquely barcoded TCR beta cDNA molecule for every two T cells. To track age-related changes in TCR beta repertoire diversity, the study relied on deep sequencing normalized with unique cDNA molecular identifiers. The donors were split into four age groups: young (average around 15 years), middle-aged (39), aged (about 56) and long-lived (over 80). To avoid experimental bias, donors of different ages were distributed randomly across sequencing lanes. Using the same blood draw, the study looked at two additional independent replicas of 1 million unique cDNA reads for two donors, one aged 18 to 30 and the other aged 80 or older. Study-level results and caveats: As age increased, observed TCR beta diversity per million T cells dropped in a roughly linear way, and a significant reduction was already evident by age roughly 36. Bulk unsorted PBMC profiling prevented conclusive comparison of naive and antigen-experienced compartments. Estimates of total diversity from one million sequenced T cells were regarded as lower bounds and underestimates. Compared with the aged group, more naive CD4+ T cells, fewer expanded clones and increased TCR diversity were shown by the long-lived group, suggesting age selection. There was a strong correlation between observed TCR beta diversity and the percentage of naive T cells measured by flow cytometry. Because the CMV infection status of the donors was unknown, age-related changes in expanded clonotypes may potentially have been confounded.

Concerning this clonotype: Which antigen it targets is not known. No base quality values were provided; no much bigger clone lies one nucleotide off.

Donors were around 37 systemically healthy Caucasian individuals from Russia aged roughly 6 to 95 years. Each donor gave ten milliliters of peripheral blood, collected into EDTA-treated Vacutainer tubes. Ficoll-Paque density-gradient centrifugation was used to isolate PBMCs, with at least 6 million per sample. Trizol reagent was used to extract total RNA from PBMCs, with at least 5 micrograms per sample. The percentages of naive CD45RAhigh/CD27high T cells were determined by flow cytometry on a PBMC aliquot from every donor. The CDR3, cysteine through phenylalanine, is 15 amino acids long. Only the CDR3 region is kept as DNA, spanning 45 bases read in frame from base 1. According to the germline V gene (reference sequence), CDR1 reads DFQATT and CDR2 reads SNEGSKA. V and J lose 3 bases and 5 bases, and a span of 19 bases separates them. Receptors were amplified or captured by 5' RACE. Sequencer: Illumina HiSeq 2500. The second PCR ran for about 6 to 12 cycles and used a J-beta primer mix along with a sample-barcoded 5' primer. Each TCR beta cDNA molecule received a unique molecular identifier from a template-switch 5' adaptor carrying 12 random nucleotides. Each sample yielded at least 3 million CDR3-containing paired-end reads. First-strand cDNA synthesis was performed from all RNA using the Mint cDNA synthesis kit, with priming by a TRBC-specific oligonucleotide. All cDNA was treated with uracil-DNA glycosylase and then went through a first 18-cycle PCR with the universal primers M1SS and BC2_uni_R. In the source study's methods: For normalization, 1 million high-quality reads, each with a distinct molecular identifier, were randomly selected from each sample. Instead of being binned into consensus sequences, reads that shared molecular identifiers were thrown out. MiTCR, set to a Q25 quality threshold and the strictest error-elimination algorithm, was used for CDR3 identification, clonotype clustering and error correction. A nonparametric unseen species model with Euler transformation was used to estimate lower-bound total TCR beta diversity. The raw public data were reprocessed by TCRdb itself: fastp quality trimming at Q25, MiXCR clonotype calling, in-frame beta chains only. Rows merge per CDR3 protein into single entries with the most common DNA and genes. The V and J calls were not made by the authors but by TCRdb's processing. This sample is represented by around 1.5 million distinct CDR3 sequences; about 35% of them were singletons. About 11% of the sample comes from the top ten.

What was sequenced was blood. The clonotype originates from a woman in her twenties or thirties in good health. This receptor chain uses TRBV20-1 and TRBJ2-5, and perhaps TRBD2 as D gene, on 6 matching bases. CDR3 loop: CSARPREDIWETQYF. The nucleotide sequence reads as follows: TGCAGTGCTAGGCCCAGGGAGGATATCTGGGAGACCCAGTACTTC.